This record looks at one T cell receptor (beta chain) sequence and its context. The CDR3 consists of 15 residues. With 7 bases removed from V and 0 bases from J, the gap between germline ends came to 18 bases. Germline CDR1 GTSNPN, CDR2 SVGIG (reference sequence). The authors' processing: Nucleated cell counts were estimated from reference gene primer amplification. Sequencing was performed with immunoSEQ multiplex PCR; in TCRdb, only in-frame clones are kept and a portion is missing. V, J and clone size are taken as reported in that table, and D and trimming were inferred from the DNA itself. This sample has 200,000 to 250,000 clones, with approximately 86% found just once. The data originate from a study of blood T cell repertoires in COVID-19. Study-wide background: Samples came from the United States, Italy and Spain, spanning acute and convalescent COVID-19. PBMCs, B-cell-depleted T cells, or T cells provided the cDNA or gDNA that made up the material.

Input material: peripheral blood. This chain uses TRBV30 with TRBJ1-1; D remains ambiguous. This clonotype was sampled from a man aged 18-30 years with active or convalescent COVID-19. The CDR3 spells CASIPGLTMNTEAFF. The CDR3 nucleotides read TGTGCCTCAATTCCGGGATTAACCATGAACACTGAAGCTTTCTTT.